This TCR beta chain stems from a study of blood T cell repertoires in COVID-19. The CDR3 length is 17 residues. CDR1 and CDR2 from the germline V gene are LGHNT and FRNRAP. Trimming shortened V by 0 bases and J by 0 bases, and 14 bases separated the two germline ends. Assay used: immunoSEQ multiplex PCR; TCRdb lists only in-frame clones, some missing. The sample yields about 170,000 clones, roughly nine tenths seen once. Sequenced: peripheral blood. The chain carries TRBV12-5 and TRBJ2-5; perhaps TRBD2 as D (6 bases). The receptor's source is an elderly woman in a cohort sampled during active or convalescent COVID-19. The CDR3 is CASGLVRDSPDQETQYF. For the CDR3, the DNA is TGTGCTAGTGGTTTGGTTCGGGACTCACCTGACCAAGAGACCCAGTACTTC.